The 31 T cell receptor beta chains below all came from one sample that was sequenced in a study of blood T cell repertoires in COVID-19. Profiled with immunoSEQ multiplex PCR; TCRdb holds only in-frame clones, not every one. The table has 270,000 or so clones, around 90% seen once. The specimen was peripheral blood. The receptors derive from a woman aged 40 to 50 who had recovered from COVID-19.

The genes are TRBV2 and TRBJ2-7, with TRBD1 matching over 10 bases. V lost 4 bases, J lost 6 bases, and 3 bases stayed unmatched. The germline CDR1 and CDR2 sequences are SNHLY and FYNNEI. The CDR3 extends over 13 amino acids. The CDR3 coding sequence is TGTGCCAGCAGTGCCGACAGGGGGCGCGAGCAGTACTTC. Residues: CASSADRGREQYF.

The V call is TRBV4-1, the J call TRBJ2-7; TRBD2 is a possible D gene (6 bases). The CDR3 contains 15 residues. V was cut by 4 bases and J by 3 bases, with 16 bases left in between. Germline assignment: CDR1 MGHRA and CDR2 YSYEKL. CDR3 amino acids: CASSLRRGSGYEQYF. The CDR3 DNA is TGCGCCAGCAGCCTGAGGCGGGGTAGCGGCTACGAGCAGTACTTC.

The chain is built from TRBV7-2 and TRBJ2-1, with 9 bases aligning to TRBD2. The trim removed 2 bases at V and 5 bases at J, leaving 10 bases unmatched. Germline V lookup: CDR1 SGHTA, CDR2 FQGNSA. CDR3 length equals 17 residues. The CDR3 sequence is CASSLHGPTSGNNEQFF. The CDR3 DNA follows: TGTGCCAGCAGCTTACATGGGCCGACTAGCGGAAACAATGAGCAGTTCTTC. The full variable domain, with the rest looked up from reference TRBV7-2 and TRBJ2-1, is GAGVSQSPSNKVTEKGKDVELRCDPISGHTALYWYRQSLGQGLEFLIYFQGNSAPDKSGLPSDRFSAERTGGSVSTLTIQRTQQEDSAVYLCASSLHGPTSGNNEQFFGPGTRLTVL.

The chain links TRBV20-1 to TRBJ2-5; 10 bases line up with TRBD2. The trim removed 3 bases at V and 2 bases at J, leaving 3 bases unmatched. The CDR3 is 14 amino acids. Germline V gene lookup returns CDR1 DFQATT and CDR2 SNEGSKA (reference sequence). The CDR3 DNA reads TGCAGTGCTAGTATGACTAGCGGGCAAGAGACCCAGTACTTC. Translating it yields CSASMTSGQETQYF.

The chain couples TRBV28 to TRBJ1-2, with a weak D call TRBD1 (5 bases). The CDR3 consists of 14 residues. V lost 3 bases and J 8 bases, leaving 16 bases between the germline ends. Germline V lookup: CDR1 MDHEN, CDR2 SYDVKM. The CDR3 DNA is TGTGCCAGCAGTTTGGCGCAGGGAGGAAGGGGCTACACCTTC. Its protein is CASSLAQGGRGYTF.

This chain connects TRBV7-3 to TRBJ2-3, with 14 bases matching TRBD2. The ends lost 4 bases at V and 4 bases at J; junction bases unmatched: 1. Germline-derived CDR1 and CDR2 are SGHTA and FQGTGA. The CDR3 is made up of 15 amino acids. CDR3 amino acids: CASSSTSGRADTQYF. For the CDR3, the DNA is TGTGCCAGCAGCTCGACTAGCGGGAGGGCAGATACGCAGTATTTT.

This chain joins TRBV7-2 and TRBJ2-4, with D tentatively TRBD2 (6 bases). Germline V lookup: CDR1 SGHTA, CDR2 FQGNSA. The CDR3 loop spans 15 amino acids. Trimming stripped 3 bases from V and 3 bases from J, with 12 bases between. CDR3 coding DNA: TGTGCCAGCAGCTTCGGGGGACGGGGCAAAAACATTCAGTACTTC. Translating gives CASSFGGRGKNIQYF.

This chain uses TRBV15 with TRBJ1-5, with 8 bases matching TRBD1. The CDR3 has 15 amino acids. Germline V gene sequence: CDR1 LNHNV, CDR2 YYDKDF (reference sequence). Trimming cost V 1 base and J 3 bases; bases outside gene matches: 2. The CDR3 loop reads CATSRGQGLNQPQHF. CDR3 DNA: TGTGCCACCAGCAGAGGACAGGGGCTCAATCAGCCCCAGCATTTT.

This clone was seen more than once but under ten times. V gene TRBV6-1 combines with J gene TRBJ2-1; 13 bases fit TRBD2. Germline CDR1 MNHNS, CDR2 SASEGT. CDR3 length: 18 amino acids. V was pared by 4 bases and J by 1 base, with 7 bases of the junction left unmatched. This CDR3 is CASSGGTSGIWSYNEQFF. The CDR3 region has the DNA TGTGCCAGCAGTGGAGGGACTAGCGGGATTTGGTCCTACAATGAGCAGTTCTTC.

V and J are TRBV29-1 and TRBJ2-7; D is uncertain. V was trimmed by 4 bases and J by 6 bases, leaving 7 bases between them. The CDR3 is 10 residues long. Germline V gene data show CDR1 as SQVTM and CDR2 as ANQGSEA. The CDR3 loop reads CSVGRFEQYF. The CDR3 DNA reads TGCAGCGTTGGGCGGTTCGAGCAGTACTTC.

To note about this clone: This same CDR3 is encoded by further DNA sequences in the sample. The V call is TRBV30, the J call TRBJ2-5; no definite D call. Deletions cut 2 bases from V and 5 bases from J, with 6 bases between. Germline CDR1 and CDR2: GTSNPN and SVGIG (reference sequence). The CDR3 extends over 11 amino acids. This CDR3 is CAWSLRETQYF. Written as DNA, the CDR3 is TGTGCCTGGAGTCTCCGGGAGACCCAGTACTTC.

J is TRBJ1-3 and V is TRBV10-3; D is undetermined. This CDR3 comprises 14 residues. Germline values: CDR1 ENHRY, CDR2 SYGVKD. The germline V and J ends were trimmed by 0 bases and 3 bases, with 6 bases remaining between them. The CDR3 reads CAISESSNGNTIYF. The CDR3 DNA reads TGTGCCATCAGTGAGTCCAGTAATGGAAACACCATATATTTT.

The gene calls are TRBV14 and TRBJ1-1; D gene unclear. Per germline, CDR1 SGHDN and CDR2 FVKESK. The length of the CDR3 is 13 residues. The V end lost 2 bases, the J end lost 5 bases, and 9 bases lay between the germline ends. CDR3 nucleotide sequence: TGTGCCAGCAGCCAACTACACGGGACTGAAGCTTTCTTT. Encoded protein: CASSQLHGTEAFF.

This clone was seen a single time. V usage is TRBV4-2 and J usage is TRBJ2-3; 8 bases align to TRBD2. This CDR3 comprises 14 residues. The ends lost 4 bases at V and 4 bases at J; junction bases unmatched: 4. Germline V gives CDR1 LGHNA, CDR2 YNFKEQ. The CDR3 spells CASSPDGGADTQYF. In DNA, the CDR3 is TGTGCCAGCAGCCCTGACGGGGGGGCAGATACGCAGTATTTT.

DNA for the CDR3: TGTGCCTGGAGTTGGGCAAACACTGAAGCTTTCTTT. Its translation is CAWSWANTEAFF. V and J are TRBV30 and TRBJ1-1, with D hard to call. The CDR3 is 12 residues long. The V gene's germline CDR1 is GTSNPN and CDR2 SVGIG (reference sequence). V gave up 2 bases and J gave up 2 bases, with 6 bases separating them.

The chain couples TRBV3-1 (or the pseudogene TRBV3-2) to TRBJ2-5; TRBD2 matches 12 bases. With 5 bases clipped from V and 4 bases from J, the junction kept 2 bases outside the gene matches. Germline V gene sequence: CDR1 LGHDT, CDR2 YNNKEL (reference sequence). The CDR3 runs 14 residues. The CDR3 reads CASSVTSGRETQYF. The CDR3 DNA follows: TGTGCCAGCAGCGTGACTAGCGGGAGAGAGACCCAGTACTTC.

The chain joins TRBV28 to TRBJ2-3, with TRBD2 as a possible D gene (6 bases). V gave up 8 bases and J gave up 5 bases, with 11 bases separating them. The CDR3 consists of 12 residues. CDR1 is MDHEN and CDR2 is SYDVKM in the germline V gene. The CDR3 DNA sequence: TGTGCCAGCGGGGGGACTGGAGATACGCAGTATTTT. Protein sequence: CASGGTGDTQYF.

This chain links TRBV5-4 with TRBJ1-2; 9 positions agree with TRBD1. The length of the CDR3 is 14 residues. CDR1 and CDR2 (germline): SGHNT, YYREEE (reference sequence). V was clipped by 2 bases and J by 8 bases; unmatched bases: 7. The CDR3 DNA is TGTGCCAGCAGCTTTAAACAGGGGGCCCGGGGCTACACCTTC. Translating gives CASSFKQGARGYTF.

The DNA of the CDR3 is TGTGCCAGCAGCAACGGTAAATCAGGGGACAATCAGCCCCAGCATTTT. Translated: CASSNGKSGDNQPQHF. The chain is built from TRBV7-9 and TRBJ1-5; D possibly corresponds to TRBD1 (6 bases). Germline CDR1 and CDR2: SEHNR and FQNEAQ (reference sequence). The CDR3 contains 16 residues. Trimming stripped 5 bases from V and 3 bases from J, with 17 bases between.

The V call is TRBV5-1, the J call TRBJ1-5; D is undetermined. The ends were cut back, 0 bases at V and 6 bases at J, with 13 bases in the middle. CDR1 is SGHRS and CDR2 is YFSETQ in the germline V gene. The CDR3 is 15 residues long. The CDR3: CASSLDGSGVQPQHF. CDR3 DNA sequence: TGCGCCAGCAGCTTGGATGGATCCGGGGTTCAGCCCCAGCATTTT.

The chain couples TRBV28 to TRBJ2-4; 7 bases agree with TRBD1. Germline V lookup: CDR1 MDHEN, CDR2 SYDVKM. The CDR3 runs to 12 residues. The junction had 8 bases not matched to a gene; V was cut back by 3 bases and J by 15 bases. CDR3 nucleotide sequence: TGTGCCAGCAGTTTCCTAGGACAGGTATCGTACTTC. Translated, it gives CASSFLGQVSYF.

The chain has TRBV6-1 and TRBJ2-3, with 10 bases matching TRBD2. The CDR3 runs 17 residues. V lost 1 base and J lost 5; bases outside the gene matches: 9. Per the germline V gene, CDR1 is MNHNS and CDR2 is SASEGT. The DNA for the CDR3 is TGTGCCAGCAGTGAAGGGCGAGCGGGAGGGCCGGGAGATACGCAGTATTTT. This encodes CASSEGRAGGPGDTQYF.

Of note for this clone: One end of the junction is discordant with germline, which a read error may explain. CDR3 in DNA: TGTACCAGCAGCCAAGCCCCGACAGGGAAATTCTGGAACACTGAAGCTTTCTTT. Residues: CTSSQAPTGKFWNTEAFF. V is TRBV14 and J is TRBJ1-1, with 7 bases fitting TRBD1. From germline, CDR1 is SGHDN and CDR2 FVKESK. The CDR3 consists of 18 residues.

Here the CDR3 reads CASSLDHGRGAFF. CDR3 DNA sequence: TGTGCCAGCAGCTTAGATCACGGCAGGGGAGCTTTCTTT. The chain links TRBV11-3 to TRBJ1-1; weak D call: TRBD1 (6 bases). The CDR3 loop spans 13 amino acids. Per germline, CDR1 SGHNT and CDR2 YENEEA. The V gene lost 0 bases and the J gene lost 10 bases, with 12 bases spanning the gap.

V gene TRBV9 combines with J gene TRBJ2-1; 7 bases map to TRBD1. CDR3 length: 15 amino acids. J was trimmed by 3 bases and V by 6 bases; bases with no gene match: 9. In germline, CDR1 is SGDLS, CDR2 YYNGEE. DNA of the CDR3: TGTGCCAGCACCGCATTCCGGGACAGCTACAATGAGCAGTTCTTC. Residues: CASTAFRDSYNEQFF.

CDR3 bases: TGTGCCAGCAGCTTAGCCCAAAGCGGGAGCGTCGACGAGCAGTACTTC. It encodes CASSLAQSGSVDEQYF. The rearrangement uses TRBV7-2 and TRBJ2-7; 8 nucleotides agree with TRBD2. V shed 0 bases and J 5 bases; nucleotides not matched to a gene: 9. CDR1 SGHTA and CDR2 FQGNSA come from the germline V gene. The CDR3 covers 16 residues.

The V and J genes are TRBV24-1 and TRBJ1-2; the D gene is possibly TRBD1 (6 bases). V was cut by 1 base and J by 6 bases, with 11 bases left in between. The CDR3 spans 14 residues. Germline CDR1 KGHDR, CDR2 SFDVKD. CDR3 DNA sequence: TGTGCCACCAGTGATTTAAACAGGGAGAATGGCTACACCTTC. Translation: CATSDLNRENGYTF.

This clone was observed a single time. The chain couples TRBV7-9 to TRBJ2-7; unclear D gene. This CDR3 region has 14 residues. Germline V gene data show CDR1 as SEHNR and CDR2 as FQNEAQ (reference sequence). Trimming stripped 0 bases from V and 5 bases from J, with 11 bases between. CDR3 sequence reads: CASSLAESSDEQYF. For the CDR3, the DNA is TGTGCCAGCAGCTTAGCCGAGTCCTCGGACGAGCAGTACTTC.

The chain is built from TRBV19 and TRBJ2-7; 10 bases agree with TRBD2. The CDR3 contains 15 residues. Germline CDR1 and CDR2: LNHDA and SQIVND (reference sequence). Trimming at V came to 5 bases and at J to 4 bases, leaving 8 bases not matched to a gene. The CDR3: CASSPRQAGGYEQYF. The CDR3 coding sequence is TGTGCCAGTAGTCCGAGGCAAGCGGGAGGGTACGAGCAGTACTTC. The full variable domain, rest sourced from reference TRBV19 and TRBJ2-7, is DGGITQSPKYLFRKEGQNVTLSCEQNLNHDAMYWYRQDPGQGLRLIYYSQIVNDFQKGDIAEGYSVSREKKESFPLTVTSAQKNPTAFYLCASSPRQAGGYEQYFGPGTRLTVT.

This chain connects TRBV27 to TRBJ2-3, with D tentatively TRBD1 (5 bases). This CDR3 is 13 amino acids long. Per germline, CDR1 MNHEY and CDR2 SMNVEV (reference sequence). Trimming took 6 bases from V and 1 from J, leaving 8 bases between them. Here the CDR3 DNA reads TGTGCCAGCAGGGCCAGGGGCACAGATACGCAGTATTTT. Amino acids: CASRARGTDTQYF.

The chain employs TRBV7-9 and TRBJ2-5; 14 bases line up with TRBD2. J was trimmed by 5 bases and V by 4 bases; bases with no gene match: 6. The CDR3 length is 16 residues. Germline V gene lookup returns CDR1 SEHNR and CDR2 FQNEAQ (reference sequence). The CDR3 DNA is TGTGCCAGCAGCTCGGGACTAGCGGGAGTAACTGAGACCCAGTACTTC. As protein: CASSSGLAGVTETQYF.